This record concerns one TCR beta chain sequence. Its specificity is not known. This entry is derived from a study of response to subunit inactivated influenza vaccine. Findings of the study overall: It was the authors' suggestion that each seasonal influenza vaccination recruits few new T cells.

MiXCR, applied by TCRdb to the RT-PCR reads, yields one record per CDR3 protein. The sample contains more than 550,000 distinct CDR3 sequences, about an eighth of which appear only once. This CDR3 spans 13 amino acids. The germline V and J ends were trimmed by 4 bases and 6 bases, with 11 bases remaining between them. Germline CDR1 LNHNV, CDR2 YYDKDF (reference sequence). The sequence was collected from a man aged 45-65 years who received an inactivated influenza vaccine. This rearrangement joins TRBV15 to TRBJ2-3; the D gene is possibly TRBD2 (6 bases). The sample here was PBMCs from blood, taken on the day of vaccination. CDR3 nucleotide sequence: TGTGCCACCAGCATGGGACTCCGGGATACGCAGTATTTT. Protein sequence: CATSMGLRDTQYF.